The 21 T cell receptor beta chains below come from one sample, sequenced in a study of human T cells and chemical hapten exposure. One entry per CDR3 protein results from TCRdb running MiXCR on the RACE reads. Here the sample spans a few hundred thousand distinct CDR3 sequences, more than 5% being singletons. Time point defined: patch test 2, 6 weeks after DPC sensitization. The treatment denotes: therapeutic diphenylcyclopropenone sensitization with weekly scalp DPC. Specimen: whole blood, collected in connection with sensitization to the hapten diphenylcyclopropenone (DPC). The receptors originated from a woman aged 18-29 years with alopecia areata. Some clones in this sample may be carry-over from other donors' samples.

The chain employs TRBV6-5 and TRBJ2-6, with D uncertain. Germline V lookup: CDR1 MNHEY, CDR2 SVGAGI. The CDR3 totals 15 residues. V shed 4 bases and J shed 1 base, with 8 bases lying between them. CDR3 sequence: CASSSPASGANVLTF. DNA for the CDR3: TGTGCCAGCAGTTCCCCGGCTTCTGGGGCCAACGTCCTGACTTTC.

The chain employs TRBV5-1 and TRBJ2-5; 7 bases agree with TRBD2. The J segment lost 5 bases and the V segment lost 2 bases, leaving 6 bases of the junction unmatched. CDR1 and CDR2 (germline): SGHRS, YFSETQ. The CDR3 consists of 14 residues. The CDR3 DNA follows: TGCGCCAGCAGCTTACGGGACTACGGGGAGACCCAGTACTTC. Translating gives CASSLRDYGETQYF.

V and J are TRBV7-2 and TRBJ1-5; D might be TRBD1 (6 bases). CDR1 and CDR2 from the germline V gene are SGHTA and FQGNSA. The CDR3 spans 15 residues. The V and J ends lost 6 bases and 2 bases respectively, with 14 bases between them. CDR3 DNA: TGTGCCAGCAGAAACGGGGGGGCCGGCAATCAGCCCCAGCATTTT. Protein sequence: CASRNGGAGNQPQHF.

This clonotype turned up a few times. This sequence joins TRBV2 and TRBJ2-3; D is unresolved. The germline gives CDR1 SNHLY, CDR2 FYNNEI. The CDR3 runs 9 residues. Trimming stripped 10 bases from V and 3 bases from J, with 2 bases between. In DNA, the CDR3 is TGTGCCATTACAGATACGCAGTATTTT. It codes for CAITDTQYF. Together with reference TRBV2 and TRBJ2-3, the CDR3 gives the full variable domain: EPEVTQTPSHQVTQMGQEVILRCVPISNHLYFYWYRQILGQKVEFLVSFYNNEISEKSEIFDDQFSVERPDGSNFTLKIRSTKLEDSAMYFCAITDTQYFGPGTRLTVL.

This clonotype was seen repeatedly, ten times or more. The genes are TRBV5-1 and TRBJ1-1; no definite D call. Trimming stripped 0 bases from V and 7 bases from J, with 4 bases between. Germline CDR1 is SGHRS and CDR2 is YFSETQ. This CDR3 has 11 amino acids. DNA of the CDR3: TGCGCCAGCAGCTTGGGGGTTGAAGCTTTCTTT. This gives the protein CASSLGVEAFF.

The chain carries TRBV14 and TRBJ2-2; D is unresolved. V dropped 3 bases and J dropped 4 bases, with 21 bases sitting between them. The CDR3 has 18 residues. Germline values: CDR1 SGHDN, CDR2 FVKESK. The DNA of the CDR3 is TGTGCCAGCAGCCAGCAAGGTGACGGCTTCTTGAGCACCGGGGAGCTGTTTTTT. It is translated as CASSQQGDGFLSTGELFF.

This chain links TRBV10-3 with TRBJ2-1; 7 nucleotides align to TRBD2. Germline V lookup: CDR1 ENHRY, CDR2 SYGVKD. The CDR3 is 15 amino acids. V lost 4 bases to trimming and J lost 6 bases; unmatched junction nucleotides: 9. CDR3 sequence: CAISGLSGVGNEQFF. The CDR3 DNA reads TGTGCCATCAGTGGCTTGAGCGGGGTGGGCAATGAGCAGTTCTTC.

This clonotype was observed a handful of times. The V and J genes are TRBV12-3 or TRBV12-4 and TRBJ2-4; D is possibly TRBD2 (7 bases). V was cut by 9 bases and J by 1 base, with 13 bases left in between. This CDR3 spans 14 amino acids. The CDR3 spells CASGRGAAKNIQYF. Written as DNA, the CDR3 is TGTGCCAGTGGGAGGGGGGCGGCCAAAAACATTCAGTACTTC.

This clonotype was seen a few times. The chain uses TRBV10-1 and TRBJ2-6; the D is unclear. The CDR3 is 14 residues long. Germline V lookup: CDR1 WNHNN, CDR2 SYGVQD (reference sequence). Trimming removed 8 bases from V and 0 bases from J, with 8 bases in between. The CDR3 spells CASDVNSGANVLTF. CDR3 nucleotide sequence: TGCGCCAGCGACGTAAACTCTGGGGCCAACGTCCTGACTTTC.

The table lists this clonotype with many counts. The CDR3 nucleotides are TGTGCCAGCAGCTTGTCCCCCACTTTTGACACTGAAGCTTTCTTT. This codes for CASSLSPTFDTEAFF. V gene TRBV7-8 combines with J gene TRBJ1-1; D is uncertain. The V gene's germline CDR1 is SGHVS and CDR2 FQNEAQ. Between the trimmed V and J ends, which lost 3 bases and 3 bases, there was a span of 14 bases. The CDR3 loop spans 15 amino acids.

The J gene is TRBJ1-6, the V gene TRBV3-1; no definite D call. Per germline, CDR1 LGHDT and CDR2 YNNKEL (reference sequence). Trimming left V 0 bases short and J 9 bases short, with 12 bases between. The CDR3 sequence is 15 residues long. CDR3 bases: TGTGCCAGCAGCCAAGATCCCGGGGAAATTTCACCCCTCCACTTT. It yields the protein CASSQDPGEISPLHF.

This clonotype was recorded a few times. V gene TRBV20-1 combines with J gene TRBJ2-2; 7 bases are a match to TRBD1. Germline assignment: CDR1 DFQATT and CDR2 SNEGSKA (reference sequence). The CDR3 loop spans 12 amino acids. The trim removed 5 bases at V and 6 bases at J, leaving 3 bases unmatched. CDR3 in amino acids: CSAPGQAGELFF. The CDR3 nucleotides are TGCAGTGCTCCTGGACAGGCCGGGGAGCTGTTTTTT.

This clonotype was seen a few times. The CDR3 DNA is TGTGCCAGCTCACTGGGGACAGGGAAATTCTTC. Protein: CASSLGTGKFF. This chain connects TRBV18 to TRBJ2-1, with TRBD1 identical over 9 bases. From germline, CDR1 is KGHSH and CDR2 LQKENI. V lost 4 bases to trimming and J lost 16 bases; unmatched junction nucleotides: 5. This CDR3 comprises 11 residues.

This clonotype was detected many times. As DNA, the CDR3 is TGCGCCAGCAGCGGAAGACAGGGGCCTGGAAACACCATATATTTT. This encodes CASSGRQGPGNTIYF. J is TRBJ1-3 and V is TRBV5-1; TRBD1 agrees at 8 bases. The V segment lost 4 bases and the J segment 2 bases; nucleotides outside the gene matches: 5. This CDR3 has 15 amino acids. Germline assignment: CDR1 SGHRS and CDR2 YFSETQ.

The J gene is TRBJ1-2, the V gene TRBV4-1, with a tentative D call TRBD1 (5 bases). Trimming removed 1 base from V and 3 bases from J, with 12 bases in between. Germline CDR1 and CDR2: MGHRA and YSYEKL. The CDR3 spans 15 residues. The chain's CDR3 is CASSQGAGLYYGYTF. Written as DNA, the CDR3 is TGCGCCAGCAGCCAAGGGGCAGGGCTGTACTATGGCTACACCTTC.

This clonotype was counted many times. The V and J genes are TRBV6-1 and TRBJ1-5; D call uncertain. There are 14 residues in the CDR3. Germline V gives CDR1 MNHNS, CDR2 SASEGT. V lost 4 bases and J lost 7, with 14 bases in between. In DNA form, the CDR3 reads TGTGCCAGCAGTGTCACCACAGTGAAACAGCCCCAGCATTTT. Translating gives CASSVTTVKQPQHF.

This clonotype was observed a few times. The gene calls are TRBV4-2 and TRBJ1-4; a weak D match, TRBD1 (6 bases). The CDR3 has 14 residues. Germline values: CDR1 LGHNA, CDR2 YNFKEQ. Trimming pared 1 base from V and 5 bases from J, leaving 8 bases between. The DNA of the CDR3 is TGTGCCAGCAGCCAAGGACAGGAGAATGAAAAACTGTTTTTT. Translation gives CASSQGQENEKLFF.

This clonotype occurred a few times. The CDR3 coding sequence is TGTGCCAGCAGCTCATATTCGACAGCCGAAGCTTTCTTT. This encodes CASSSYSTAEAFF. The chain uses TRBV7-2 and TRBJ1-1; perhaps TRBD1 as D (5 bases). Germline V lookup: CDR1 SGHTA, CDR2 FQGNSA. The CDR3 runs 13 residues. Trimming pared 4 bases from V and 8 bases from J, leaving 14 bases between.

This CDR3 is CAISESGTGGTEAFF. The CDR3 DNA reads as TGTGCCATCAGTGAGTCCGGGACAGGGGGCACTGAAGCTTTCTTT. The chain carries TRBV10-3 and TRBJ1-1, with 11 bases aligning to TRBD1. The V gene's germline CDR1 is ENHRY and CDR2 SYGVKD. This CDR3 has 15 residues. With V trimmed by 0 bases and J by 4 bases, 1 base remained unmatched.

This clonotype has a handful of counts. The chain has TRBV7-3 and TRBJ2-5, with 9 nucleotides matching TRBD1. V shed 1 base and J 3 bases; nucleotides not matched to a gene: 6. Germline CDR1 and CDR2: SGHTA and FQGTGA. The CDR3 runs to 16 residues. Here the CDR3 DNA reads TGTGCCAGCAGCTTAATGGCCCGACAGGGGGAAGAGACCCAGTACTTC. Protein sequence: CASSLMARQGEETQYF.

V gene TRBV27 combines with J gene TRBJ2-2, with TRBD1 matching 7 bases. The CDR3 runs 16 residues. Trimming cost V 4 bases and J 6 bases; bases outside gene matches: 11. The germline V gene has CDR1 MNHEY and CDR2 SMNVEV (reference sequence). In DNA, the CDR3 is TGTGCCAGCAGTTACCCTCAGGGGGTGGGACCCGGGGAGCTGTTTTTT. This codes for CASSYPQGVGPGELFF.